What follows are 27 T cell receptor beta chains derived from one specimen sequenced in a study of cytomegalovirus exposure and HLA in healthy donors (dated by TCRdb to 2016 to 2017). Library method: the immunoSEQ multiplex PCR assay. For the multiplex PCR, a mixture combining 60 forward primers for TCR Vbeta segments and 13 reverse primers for TCR Jbeta segments was used. TCRdb took over this immuneACCESS table, retaining in-frame rearrangements with V and J assigned. Such tables are incomplete; in checked studies, under half of the missing clones stem from an unresolved V gene, and the remainder is unexplained. This sample lists tens of thousands of clones; around four fifths were detected once. Jointly, the top ten make up about 1.4% of the sample. The sequenced sample consisted of PBMCs. The receptors derive from a male donor in good health and CMV-seronegative.

This chain uses TRBV19 with TRBJ1-6; D ambiguous. V was clipped by 3 bases and J by 10 bases, with 13 bases between them. CDR1 and CDR2 (germline): LNHDA, SQIVND (reference sequence). The length of the CDR3 is 14 residues. CDR3 bases: TGTGCCAGTAGTATTTCGGGTGGCAGATCACCCCTCCACTTT. Amino acid sequence: CASSISGGRSPLHF.

The V gene is TRBV28, the J gene TRBJ1-2; D ambiguous. With 1 base removed from V and 6 bases from J, the gap between germline ends came to 18 bases. CDR3 length equals 16 residues. Germline values: CDR1 MDHEN, CDR2 SYDVKM. The CDR3 is CASSLSRDLHRHGYTF. CDR3 DNA: TGTGCCAGCAGTTTATCCCGAGATCTCCATCGTCATGGCTACACCTTC.

Only one count was recorded for this clone. One end of the junction does not line up with germline, which may come from a read error. At the DNA level, this CDR3 is encoded by other sequences in the same sample as well. The chain couples TRBV7-8 to TRBJ2-5; D perhaps matches TRBD1 (6 bases). CDR1 and CDR2 from the germline V gene are SGHVS and FQNEAQ. The CDR3 has 16 amino acids. The CDR3 loop reads CASSLVWQGLVETQYF. The DNA for the CDR3 is TGCGCCAGCAGCTTAGTCTGGCAGGGGCTCGTGGAGACCCAGTACTTC. Drawing the rest from reference TRBV7-8 and TRBJ2-5, the complete variable domain is GAGVSQSPRYKVAKRGQDVALRCDPISGHVSLFWYQQALGQGPEFLTYFQNEAQLDKSGLPSDRFFAERPEGSVSTLKIQRTQQEDSAVYLCASSLVWQGLVETQYFGPGTRLLVL.

The V call is TRBV7-3, the J call TRBJ1-1; no clear D gene. The length of the CDR3 is 13 residues. Trimming shortened V by 3 bases and J by 1 base, and 6 bases separated the two germline ends. Germline V gene sequence: CDR1 SGHTA, CDR2 FQGTGA. The CDR3 bases are TGTGCCAGCAGCTTCGGGAAGAACACTGAAGCTTTCTTT. Translating it yields CASSFGKNTEAFF. Full variable domain (outside the CDR3, taken from reference TRBV7-3 and TRBJ1-1): GAGVSQTPSNKVTEKGKYVELRCDPISGHTALYWYRQSLGQGPEFLIYFQGTGAADDSGLPNDRFFAVRPEGSVSTLKIQRTERGDSAVYLCASSFGKNTEAFFGQGTRLTVV.

V gene TRBV14 combines with J gene TRBJ1-2, with D possibly TRBD1 on 5 matching bases. The CDR3 sequence is 18 residues long. Trimming stripped 0 bases from V and 4 bases from J, with 21 bases between. The germline V gene encodes CDR1 SGHDN and CDR2 FVKESK. In DNA, the CDR3 is TGTGCCAGCAGCCAAGATCTGGGGCCTTTGGCAGGCCCCTATGGCTACACCTTC. Protein product: CASSQDLGPLAGPYGYTF.

The chain couples TRBV19 to TRBJ2-7, with 7 bases fitting TRBD1. The ends lost 5 bases at V and 3 bases at J; junction bases unmatched: 4. Germline assignment: CDR1 LNHDA and CDR2 SQIVND (reference sequence). The CDR3 contains 13 residues. The CDR3 bases are TGTGCCAGTAGTCAATCAGGGGGCTACGAGCAGTACTTC. Its protein product is CASSQSGGYEQYF.

The gene calls are TRBV7-7 and TRBJ1-1; D unresolved. Trimming shortened V by 4 bases and J by 1 base, and 10 bases separated the two germline ends. Germline CDR1 reads SSHAT; CDR2 reads FNYEAQ (reference sequence). The CDR3 has 14 amino acids. The CDR3 sequence is CASSSLGPNTEAFF. The CDR3 region has the DNA TGTGCCAGCAGCTCCTTGGGCCCGAACACTGAAGCTTTCTTT.

The chain employs TRBV10-3 and TRBJ1-5; D uncertain. CDR1 is ENHRY and CDR2 is SYGVKD in the germline V gene. The V end was cut by 0 bases, the J end by 0 bases, with 9 bases between. This CDR3 contains 16 residues. CDR3 bases: TGTGCCATCAGTGAGTCCCCCTCTAATAGCAATCAGCCCCAGCATTTT. Translated, it gives CAISESPSNSNQPQHF.

The chain has TRBV12-5 and TRBJ1-1; tentative D call: TRBD1 (6 bases). Trimming removed 3 bases at V and 0 bases at J, with 23 bases between. This CDR3 has 19 residues. CDR1 is LGHNT, CDR2 FRNRAP, per germline. The CDR3 loop is CASGLYTSGTRGMNTEAFF. CDR3 bases: TGTGCTAGTGGTTTATATACCTCCGGGACACGGGGTATGAACACTGAAGCTTTCTTT.

The V gene is TRBV19, the J gene TRBJ1-3; D remains ambiguous. With 3 bases removed from V and 0 bases from J, the gap between germline ends came to 6 bases. Per germline, CDR1 LNHDA and CDR2 SQIVND (reference sequence). CDR3 size: 14 residues. The CDR3 sequence is CASSIQISGNTIYF. CDR3 coding DNA: TGTGCCAGTAGTATCCAGATCTCTGGAAACACCATATATTTT.

V usage is TRBV5-5 and J usage is TRBJ1-2; the match to TRBD1 covers 7 bases. The CDR3 has 13 amino acids. V shed 4 bases and J 3 bases; nucleotides not matched to a gene: 3. Germline values: CDR1 SGHKS, CDR2 YYEKEE (reference sequence). The CDR3 loop is CASSLGQDYGYTF. The CDR3 bases are TGTGCCAGCAGCCTCGGACAGGACTATGGCTACACCTTC.

Notes on this clone: A read error may produce the germline difference seen at one junction end. The DNA of the CDR3 is TGTGCCAGCAGCACCCAACGACCCACTGGGGCCAACGGCCTGACTTTC. Its protein is CASSTQRPTGANGLTF. The chain has TRBV9 and TRBJ2-6; tentatively, D is TRBD1 (5 bases). The CDR3 consists of 16 residues. From germline, CDR1 is SGDLS and CDR2 YYNGEE. The complete variable domain, with remaining parts taken from reference TRBV9 and TRBJ2-6, reads DSGVTQTPKHLITATGQRVTLRCSPRSGDLSVYWYQQSLDQGLQFLIQYYNGEERAKGNILERFSAQQFPDLHSELNLSSLELGDSALYFCASSTQRPTGANGLTFGAGSRLTVL.

This clone has a single count. The gene calls are TRBV6-1 and TRBJ1-2, with 8 positions matching TRBD1. The V segment lost 5 bases and the J segment 6 bases; nucleotides outside the gene matches: 5. The germline gives CDR1 MNHNS, CDR2 SASEGT. The CDR3 totals 13 residues. CDR3 sequence: CASSTLTGDGYTF. In nucleotides, the CDR3 is TGTGCCAGCAGTACCCTGACAGGGGATGGCTACACCTTC.

The chain links TRBV28 to TRBJ2-5; 8 nucleotides match TRBD2. The CDR3 runs to 16 residues. The germline V gene has CDR1 MDHEN and CDR2 SYDVKM. Trimming cost V 2 bases and J 5 bases; bases outside gene matches: 10. The DNA for the CDR3 is TGTGCCAGCAGTTTAGAACGGGCGGGAGGAGGCGAGACCCAGTACTTC. This encodes CASSLERAGGGETQYF. The variable domain in full, completed from reference TRBV28 and TRBJ2-5, reads DVKVTQSSRYLVKRTGEKVFLECVQDMDHENMFWYRQDPGLGLRLIYFSYDVKMKEKGDIPEGYSVSREKKERFSLILESASTNQTSMYLCASSLERAGGGETQYFGPGTRLLVL.

The rearrangement joins TRBV28 to TRBJ2-7; tentatively, D is TRBD2 (7 bases). Per the germline V gene, CDR1 is MDHEN and CDR2 is SYDVKM. The V gene lost 3 bases and the J gene lost 1 base, with 13 bases spanning the gap. This CDR3 comprises 15 residues. CDR3 region: CASSFRGGVSYEQYF. As DNA, the CDR3 is TGTGCCAGCAGTTTCCGAGGGGGGGTTTCCTACGAGCAGTACTTC.

The J gene is TRBJ2-5, the V gene TRBV7-2; 12 bases fit TRBD2. The V and J ends lost 1 base and 4 bases, in that order; junction bases with no gene match: 4. Germline CDR1 and CDR2: SGHTA and FQGNSA. This CDR3 comprises 16 residues. In DNA form, the CDR3 reads TGTGCCAGCAGCTTAGGGCTAGCGGGGGGGCTAGAGACCCAGTACTTC. Translated: CASSLGLAGGLETQYF.

The genes are TRBV27 and TRBJ1-4; unclear D gene. In germline, CDR1 is MNHEY, CDR2 SMNVEV (reference sequence). The V gene lost 7 bases and the J gene lost 8 bases, with 17 bases spanning the gap. This CDR3 region has 14 residues. The CDR3 spells CASTIQLGYEKLFF. CDR3 DNA: TGTGCCAGCACCATACAACTGGGCTACGAAAAACTGTTTTTT.

The chain carries TRBV7-6 and TRBJ2-5, with 7 bases identical to TRBD2. The CDR3 totals 15 residues. With V trimmed by 5 bases and J by 1 base, 7 bases remained unmatched. The germline V gene encodes CDR1 SGHVS and CDR2 FNYEAQ. The chain's CDR3 is CASSVVRGTQETQYF. Written as DNA, the CDR3 is TGTGCCAGCAGCGTAGTGCGGGGGACCCAAGAGACCCAGTACTTC. Filled out from reference TRBV7-6 and TRBJ2-5, the complete variable domain reads GAGVSQSPRYKVTKRGQDVALRCDPISGHVSLYWYRQALGQGPEFLTYFNYEAQQDKSGLPNDRFSAERPEGSISTLTIQRTEQRDSAMYRCASSVVRGTQETQYFGPGTRLLVL.

The chain has TRBV4-3 and TRBJ1-1, with D tentatively TRBD1 (5 bases). Per the germline V gene, CDR1 is LGHNA and CDR2 is YSLEER. V lost 0 bases to trimming and J lost 0 bases, with 11 bases between them. The CDR3 totals 16 residues. The CDR3, as DNA: TGCGCCAGCAGCCAAGAAACGACAGACCTGAACACTGAAGCTTTCTTT. It codes for CASSQETTDLNTEAFF.

This chain connects TRBV9 to TRBJ2-3; D is perhaps TRBD2 (5 bases). The CDR3 totals 14 residues. Per the germline V gene, CDR1 is SGDLS and CDR2 is YYNGEE. The V and J ends lost 4 bases and 2 bases respectively, with 11 bases between them. The CDR3, as DNA: TGTGCCAGCAGCCTCTGGGGAGTCACAGATACGCAGTATTTT. It yields the protein CASSLWGVTDTQYF.

The chain couples TRBV30 to TRBJ1-5; D not certain. V lost 0 bases, J lost 7 bases, and 10 bases lay in between. There are 13 residues in the CDR3. CDR1 is GTSNPN and CDR2 is SVGIG in the germline V gene (reference sequence). CDR3 DNA: TGTGCCTGGAGTGTGGCGGATCGGCAGCCCCAGCATTTT. This encodes CAWSVADRQPQHF.

The chain joins TRBV27 to TRBJ2-7; possible D gene TRBD1, 6 bases. The V gene's germline CDR1 is MNHEY and CDR2 SMNVEV (reference sequence). V dropped 5 bases and J dropped 2 bases, with 16 bases sitting between them. This CDR3 is built from 15 residues. CDR3 in amino acids: CASSPDRRITYEQYF. As DNA, the CDR3 is TGTGCCAGCAGTCCCGACAGGCGAATAACCTACGAGCAGTACTTC.

The count of this clone is one. The J gene is TRBJ1-2, the V gene TRBV5-1, with D possibly being TRBD1 (5 bases). Trimming removed 4 bases from V and 6 bases from J, with 16 bases in between. This CDR3 comprises 14 residues. Per germline, CDR1 SGHRS and CDR2 YFSETQ. The CDR3 reads CASSIAGVSNGYTF. DNA of the CDR3: TGCGCCAGCAGCATCGCGGGGGTATCGAATGGCTACACCTTC. Looking up the rest from reference TRBV5-1 and TRBJ1-2 gives the full variable domain: KAGVTQTPRYLIKTRGQQVTLSCSPISGHRSVSWYQQTPGQGLQFLFEYFSETQRNKGNFPGRFSGRQFSNSRSEMNVSTLELGDSALYLCASSIAGVSNGYTFGSGTRLTVV.

This chain uses TRBV5-4 with TRBJ2-1; D is unclear. Trimming shortened V by 4 bases and J by 8 bases, and 16 bases separated the two germline ends. The CDR3 runs 14 residues. Germline V gene data show CDR1 as SGHNT and CDR2 as YYREEE (reference sequence). CDR3 amino acids: CASSPYMETHEQFF. DNA of the CDR3: TGTGCCAGCAGCCCGTATATGGAGACCCATGAGCAGTTCTTC.

The chain joins TRBV7-9 to TRBJ2-1; a weak D match, TRBD2 (5 bases). Trimming pared 3 bases from V and 0 bases from J, leaving 6 bases between. CDR1 is SEHNR, CDR2 FQNEAQ, per germline (reference sequence). This CDR3 has 14 amino acids. This chain's CDR3 is CASSFTSSYNEQFF. The CDR3 nucleotides are TGTGCCAGCAGCTTTACTAGCTCCTACAATGAGCAGTTCTTC.

This chain connects TRBV7-2 to TRBJ2-3, with a tentative D call TRBD2 (6 bases). CDR3 length: 13 residues. V lost 2 bases, J lost 4 bases, and 7 bases lay in between. The germline gives CDR1 SGHTA, CDR2 FQGNSA. The CDR3 DNA sequence: TGTGCCAGCAGCTTATCGGGGGCAGATACGCAGTATTTT. Its protein is CASSLSGADTQYF.

In this sample, this clone turned up a few times. The chain recombines TRBV6-5 with TRBJ2-1; 7 nucleotides agree with TRBD2. The trim removed 8 bases at V and 0 bases at J, leaving 4 bases unmatched. The CDR3 loop spans 14 amino acids. The V gene's germline CDR1 is MNHEY and CDR2 SVGAGI. The CDR3 DNA sequence: TGTGCCAGCCTGAAGCGGGGCTCCTACAATGAGCAGTTCTTC. It encodes CASLKRGSYNEQFF.